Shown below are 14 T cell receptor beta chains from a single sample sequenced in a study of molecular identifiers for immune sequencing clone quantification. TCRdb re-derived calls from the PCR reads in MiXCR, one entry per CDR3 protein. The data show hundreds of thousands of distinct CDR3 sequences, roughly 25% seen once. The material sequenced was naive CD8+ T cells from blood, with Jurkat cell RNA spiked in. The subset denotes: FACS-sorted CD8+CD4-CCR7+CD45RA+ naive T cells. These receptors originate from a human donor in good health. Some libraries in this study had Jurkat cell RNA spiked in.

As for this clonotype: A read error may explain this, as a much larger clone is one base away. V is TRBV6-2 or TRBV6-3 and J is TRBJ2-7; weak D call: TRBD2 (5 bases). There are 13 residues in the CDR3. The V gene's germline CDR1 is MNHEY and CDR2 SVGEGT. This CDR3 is CASSYGLSCEQYF. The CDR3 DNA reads TGTGCCAGCAGTTACGGACTTTCCTGCGAGCAGTACTTC.

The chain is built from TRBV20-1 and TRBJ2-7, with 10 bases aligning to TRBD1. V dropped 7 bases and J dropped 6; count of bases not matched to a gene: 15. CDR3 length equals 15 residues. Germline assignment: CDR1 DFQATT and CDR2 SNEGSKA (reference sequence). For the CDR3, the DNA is TGCAGTGTCCAAGAGTTTGGGACAGGGGTTAGCGAGCAGTACTTC. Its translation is CSVQEFGTGVSEQYF.

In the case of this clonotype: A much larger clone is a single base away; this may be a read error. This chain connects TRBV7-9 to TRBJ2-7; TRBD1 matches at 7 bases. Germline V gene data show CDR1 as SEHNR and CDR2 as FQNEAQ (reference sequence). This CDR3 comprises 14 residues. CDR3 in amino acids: CASSPRQGTYERYF. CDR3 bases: TGTGCCAGCAGCCCACGACAGGGAACCTACGAGCGGTACTTC.

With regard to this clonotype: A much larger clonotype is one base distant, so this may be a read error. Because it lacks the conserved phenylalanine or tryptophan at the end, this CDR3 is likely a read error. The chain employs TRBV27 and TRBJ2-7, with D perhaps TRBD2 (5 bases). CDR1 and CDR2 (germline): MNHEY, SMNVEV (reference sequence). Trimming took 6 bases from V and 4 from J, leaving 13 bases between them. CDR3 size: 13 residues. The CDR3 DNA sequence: TGTGCCAGCAGCACCGGACTCGTTTACGAGCAGTACTAC. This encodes CASSTGLVYEQYY.

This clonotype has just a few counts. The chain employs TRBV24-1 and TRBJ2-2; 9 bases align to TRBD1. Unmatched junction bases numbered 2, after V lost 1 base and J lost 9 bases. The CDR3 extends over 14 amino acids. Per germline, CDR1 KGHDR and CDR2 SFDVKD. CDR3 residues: CATSDLQGARELFF. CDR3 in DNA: TGTGCCACCAGTGATTTACAGGGGGCCCGGGAGCTGTTTTTT.

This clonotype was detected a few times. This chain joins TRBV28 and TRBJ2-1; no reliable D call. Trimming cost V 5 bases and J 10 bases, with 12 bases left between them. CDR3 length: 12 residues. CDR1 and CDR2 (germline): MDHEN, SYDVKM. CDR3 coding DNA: TGTGCCAGCAGTCCAGAAAGAAACGAGCAGTTCTTC. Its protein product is CASSPERNEQFF.

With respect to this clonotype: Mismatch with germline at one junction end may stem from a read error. CDR3 nucleotides: TGCAGTGCTAGGTCGAGCGGGAGCTCCTACGATGAGCAGTTCTTC. It encodes CSARSSGSSYDEQFF. This sequence joins TRBV20-1 and TRBJ2-1; 8 nucleotides align to TRBD2. CDR1 and CDR2 (germline): DFQATT, SNEGSKA (reference sequence). CDR3 size: 15 residues.

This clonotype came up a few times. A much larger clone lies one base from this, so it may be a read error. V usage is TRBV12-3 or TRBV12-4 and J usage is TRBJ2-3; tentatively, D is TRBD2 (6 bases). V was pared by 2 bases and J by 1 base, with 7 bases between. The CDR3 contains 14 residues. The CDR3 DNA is TGTGCCAGCAGTTTATGGGGGGGCACAGATACGCAGTATTTT. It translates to CASSLWGGTDTQYF.

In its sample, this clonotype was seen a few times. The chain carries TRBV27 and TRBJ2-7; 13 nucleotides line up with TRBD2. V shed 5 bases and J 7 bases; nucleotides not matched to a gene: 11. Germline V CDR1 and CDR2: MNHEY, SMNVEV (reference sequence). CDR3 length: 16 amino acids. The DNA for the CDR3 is TGTGCCAGCAGTCACCAACTAGCGGGAGGGCCGGAAGAGCAGTACTTC. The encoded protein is CASSHQLAGGPEEQYF.

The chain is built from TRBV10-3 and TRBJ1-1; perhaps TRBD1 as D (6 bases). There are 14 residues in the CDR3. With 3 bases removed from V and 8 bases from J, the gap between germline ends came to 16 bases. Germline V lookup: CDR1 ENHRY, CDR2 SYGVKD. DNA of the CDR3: TGTGCCATCAGTGATGGGACATCTCAAAAGGAAGCTTTCTTT. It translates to CAISDGTSQKEAFF.

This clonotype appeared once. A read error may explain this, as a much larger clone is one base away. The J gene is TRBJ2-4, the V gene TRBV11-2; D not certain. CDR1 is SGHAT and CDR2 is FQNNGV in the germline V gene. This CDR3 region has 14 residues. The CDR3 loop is CARSLDGSQNIQYF. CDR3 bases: TGTGCCCGCAGCTTAGATGGGTCCCAAAACATTCAGTACTTC.

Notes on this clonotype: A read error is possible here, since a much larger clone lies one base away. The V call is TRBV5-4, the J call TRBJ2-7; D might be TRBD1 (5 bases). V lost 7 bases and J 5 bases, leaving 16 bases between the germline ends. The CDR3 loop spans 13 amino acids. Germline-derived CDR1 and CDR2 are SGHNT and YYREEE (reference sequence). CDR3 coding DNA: TGTGCCAGCGGCTCTCAAGGGGTCCACGAGCAGTACTTC. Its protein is CASGSQGVHEQYF.

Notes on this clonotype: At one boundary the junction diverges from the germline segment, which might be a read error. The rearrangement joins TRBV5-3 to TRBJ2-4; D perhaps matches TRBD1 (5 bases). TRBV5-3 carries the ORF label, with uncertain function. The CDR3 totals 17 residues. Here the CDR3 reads CASSLMTVRLAKNIQYF. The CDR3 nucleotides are TGTGCCAGCAGCTTGATGACAGTTCGCCTAGCCAAAAACATTCAGTACTTC.

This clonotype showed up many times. DNA for the CDR3: TGCAGTGCTAGAGATCGAGGGGGGCCCACTGAAGCTTTCTTT. This translates into CSARDRGGPTEAFF. The V call is TRBV20-1, the J call TRBJ1-1, with D possibly matching TRBD1 (6 bases). The V gene's germline CDR1 is DFQATT and CDR2 SNEGSKA (reference sequence). Trimming shortened V by 0 bases and J by 4 bases, and 12 bases separated the two germline ends. The CDR3 length is 14 residues.